This T cell receptor beta chain was profiled in a study of blood T cell repertoires in COVID-19. On the study more broadly: The study drew acute and convalescent COVID-19 samples from the United States, Italy and Spain. Sources were T cells, B-cell-depleted T cells, or PBMCs; the material itself was cDNA or gDNA.

With 5 bases clipped from V and 3 bases from J, the junction kept 3 bases outside the gene matches. Per the germline V gene, CDR1 is PRHDT and CDR2 is FYEKMQ (reference sequence). This CDR3 contains 16 residues. Authors' methods: Nucleated cell counts were estimated from reference gene primer amplification. Measured with immunoSEQ multiplex PCR; TCRdb has only the in-frame clones, and not every one. The V and J calls and clone size come from that table; D and trimming were worked out from the DNA. The sample records hundreds of thousands of clones, 87% being singletons. The TCR sequence derives from a woman aged 50 to 60 who had recovered from COVID-19. The V and J genes are TRBV13 and TRBJ2-2, with TRBD2 matching over 13 bases. The sample consisted of peripheral blood. CDR3 in amino acids: CASSPGLAGDTGELFF. CDR3 bases: TGTGCCAGCAGCCCCGGACTAGCGGGAGACACCGGGGAGCTGTTTTTT.